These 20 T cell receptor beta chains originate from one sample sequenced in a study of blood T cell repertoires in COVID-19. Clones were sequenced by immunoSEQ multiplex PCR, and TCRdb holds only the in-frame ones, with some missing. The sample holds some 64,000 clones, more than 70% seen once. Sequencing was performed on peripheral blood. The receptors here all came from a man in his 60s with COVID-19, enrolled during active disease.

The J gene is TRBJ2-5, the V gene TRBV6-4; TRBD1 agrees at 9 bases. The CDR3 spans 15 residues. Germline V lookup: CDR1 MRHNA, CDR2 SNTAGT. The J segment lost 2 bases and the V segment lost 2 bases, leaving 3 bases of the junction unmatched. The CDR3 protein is CASSDGTGFQETQYF. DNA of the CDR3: TGTGCCAGCAGTGACGGGACAGGGTTTCAAGAGACCCAGTACTTC.

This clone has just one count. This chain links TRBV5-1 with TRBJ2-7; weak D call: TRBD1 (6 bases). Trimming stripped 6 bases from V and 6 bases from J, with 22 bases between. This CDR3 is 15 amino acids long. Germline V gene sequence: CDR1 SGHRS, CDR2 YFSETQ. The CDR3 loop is CASNRPGTGQVEQYF. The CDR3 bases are TGCGCCAGCAATCGCCCAGGCACAGGGCAGGTCGAGCAGTACTTC.

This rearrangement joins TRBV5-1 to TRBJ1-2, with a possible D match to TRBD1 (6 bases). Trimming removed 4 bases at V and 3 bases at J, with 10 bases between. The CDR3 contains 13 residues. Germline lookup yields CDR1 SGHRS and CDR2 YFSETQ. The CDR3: CASSIGQHYGYTF. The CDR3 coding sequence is TGCGCCAGCAGCATCGGACAGCACTATGGCTACACCTTC.

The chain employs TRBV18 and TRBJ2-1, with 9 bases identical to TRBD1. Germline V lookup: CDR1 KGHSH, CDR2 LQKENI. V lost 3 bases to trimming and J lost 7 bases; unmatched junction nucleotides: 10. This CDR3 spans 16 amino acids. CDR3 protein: CASSPSQQGARNEQFF. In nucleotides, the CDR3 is TGTGCCAGCTCACCGTCCCAACAGGGGGCGAGGAATGAGCAGTTCTTC.

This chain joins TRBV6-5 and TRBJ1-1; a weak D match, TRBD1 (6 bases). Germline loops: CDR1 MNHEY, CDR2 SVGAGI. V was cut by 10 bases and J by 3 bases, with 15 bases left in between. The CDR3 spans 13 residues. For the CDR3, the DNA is TGTGCCACTAAAGGGGGAACTTACACTGAAGCTTTCTTT. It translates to CATKGGTYTEAFF.

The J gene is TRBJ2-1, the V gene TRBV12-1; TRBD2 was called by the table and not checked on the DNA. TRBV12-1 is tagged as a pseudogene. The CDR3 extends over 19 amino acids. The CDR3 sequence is CASRFPLAGGRPGIIEQFF. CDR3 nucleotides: TGTGCCAGCAGATTTCCTCTAGCGGGGGGACGGCCCGGTATTATTGAGCAGTTCTTC.

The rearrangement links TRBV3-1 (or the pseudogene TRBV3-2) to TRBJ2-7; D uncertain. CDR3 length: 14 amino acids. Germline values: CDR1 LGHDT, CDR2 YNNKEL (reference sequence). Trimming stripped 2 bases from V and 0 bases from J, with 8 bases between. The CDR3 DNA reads TGTGCCAGCAGCCAAACCCTAATCTCCTACGAGCAGTACTTC. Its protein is CASSQTLISYEQYF.

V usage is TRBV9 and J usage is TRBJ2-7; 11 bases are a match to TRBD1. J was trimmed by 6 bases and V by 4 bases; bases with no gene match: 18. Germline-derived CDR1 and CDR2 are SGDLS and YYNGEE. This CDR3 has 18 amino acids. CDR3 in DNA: TGTGCCAGCAGCTCCAGGGGGTCCTCCGGGACAGGGGGGGCCGAGCAGTACTTC. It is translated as CASSSRGSSGTGGAEQYF.

The CDR3 sequence: CASSQDGSGQGTEAFF. The CDR3 DNA reads as TGTGCCAGCAGCCAAGATGGGAGCGGGCAAGGCACTGAAGCTTTCTTT. The V gene is TRBV3-1 (or the pseudogene TRBV3-2), the J gene TRBJ1-1; D remains ambiguous. V lost 0 bases to trimming and J lost 4 bases, with 15 bases between them. CDR1 LGHDT and CDR2 YNNKEL come from the germline V gene (reference sequence). CDR3 size: 16 residues.

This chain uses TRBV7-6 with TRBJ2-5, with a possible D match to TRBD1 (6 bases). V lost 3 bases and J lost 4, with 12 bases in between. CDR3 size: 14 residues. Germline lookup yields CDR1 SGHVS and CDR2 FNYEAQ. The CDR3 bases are TGTGCCAGCAGCTTCTCAGGACAGAGAGAGACCCAGTACTTC. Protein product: CASSFSGQRETQYF.

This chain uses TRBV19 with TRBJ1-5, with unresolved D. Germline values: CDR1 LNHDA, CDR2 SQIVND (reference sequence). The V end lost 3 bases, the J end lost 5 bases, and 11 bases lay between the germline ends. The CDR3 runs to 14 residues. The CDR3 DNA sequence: TGTGCCAGTAGTATCGGGAGAACAGATCAGCCCCAGCATTTT. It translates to CASSIGRTDQPQHF.

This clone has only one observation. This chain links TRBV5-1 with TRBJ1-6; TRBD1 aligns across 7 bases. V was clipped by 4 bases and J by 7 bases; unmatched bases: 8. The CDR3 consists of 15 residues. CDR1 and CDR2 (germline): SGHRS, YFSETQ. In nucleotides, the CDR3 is TGCGCCAGCAGCGTTGACAGGGTTGGCAATTCACCCCTCCACTTT. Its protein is CASSVDRVGNSPLHF.

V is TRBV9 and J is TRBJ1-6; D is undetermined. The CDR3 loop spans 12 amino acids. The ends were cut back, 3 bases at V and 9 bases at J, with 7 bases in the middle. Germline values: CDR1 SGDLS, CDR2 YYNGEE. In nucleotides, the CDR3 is TGTGCCAGCAGCGGCGAGGTTTCACCCCTCCACTTT. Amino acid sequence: CASSGEVSPLHF.

The CDR3 nucleotides are TGTGCCACCAGCAGAGATCCCGGGACAGTCTCTTACGAGCAGTACTTC. Translating it yields CATSRDPGTVSYEQYF. This rearrangement joins TRBV15 to TRBJ2-7, with 7 bases aligning to TRBD1. V lost 0 bases to trimming and J lost 4 bases; unmatched junction nucleotides: 9. The CDR3 runs 16 residues. Germline V gene data show CDR1 as LNHNV and CDR2 as YYDKDF (reference sequence).

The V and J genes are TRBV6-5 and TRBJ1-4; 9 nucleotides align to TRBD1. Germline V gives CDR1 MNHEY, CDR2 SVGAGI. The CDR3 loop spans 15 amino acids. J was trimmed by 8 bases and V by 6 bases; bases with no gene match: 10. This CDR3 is CASRAGTGMGEKLFF. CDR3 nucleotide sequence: TGTGCCAGCAGGGCCGGGACAGGGATGGGCGAAAAACTGTTTTTT.

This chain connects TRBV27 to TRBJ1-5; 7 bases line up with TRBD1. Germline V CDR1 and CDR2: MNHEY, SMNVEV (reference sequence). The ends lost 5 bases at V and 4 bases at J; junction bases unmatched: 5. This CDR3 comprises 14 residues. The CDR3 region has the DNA TGTGCCAGCAGTCACGGGACAGAAAATCAGCCCCAGCATTTT. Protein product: CASSHGTENQPQHF.

CDR3 nucleotides: TGTGCCAGTAGTATCCCCTCGAAGGGAGACTATGGCTACACCTTC. Its protein is CASSIPSKGDYGYTF. The chain combines TRBV19 with TRBJ1-2, with D unresolved. The CDR3 is 15 residues long. V was pared by 3 bases and J by 3 bases, with 14 bases between. Germline V gene sequence: CDR1 LNHDA, CDR2 SQIVND (reference sequence).

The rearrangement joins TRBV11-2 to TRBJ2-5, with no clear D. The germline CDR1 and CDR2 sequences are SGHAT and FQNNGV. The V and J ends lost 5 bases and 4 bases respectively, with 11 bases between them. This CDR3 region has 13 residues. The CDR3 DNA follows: TGTGCCAGCAGCCTGACTTCGCCAGAGACCCAGTACTTC. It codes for CASSLTSPETQYF.

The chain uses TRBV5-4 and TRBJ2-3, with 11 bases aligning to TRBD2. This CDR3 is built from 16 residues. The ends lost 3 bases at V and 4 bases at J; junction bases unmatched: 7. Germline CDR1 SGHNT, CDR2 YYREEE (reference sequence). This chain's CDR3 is CASSSKLAGEADTQYF. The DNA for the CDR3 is TGTGCCAGCAGCTCGAAACTAGCGGGAGAGGCAGATACGCAGTATTTT.

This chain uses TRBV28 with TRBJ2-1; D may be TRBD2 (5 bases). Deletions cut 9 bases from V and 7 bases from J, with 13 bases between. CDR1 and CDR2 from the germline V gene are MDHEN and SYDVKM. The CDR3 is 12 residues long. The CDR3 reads CASEGMVNEQFF. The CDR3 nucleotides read TGTGCCAGTGAGGGAATGGTGAATGAGCAGTTCTTC.